This T cell receptor beta chain was documented in a study of OX40 agonist ivuxolimab in advanced cancers. Study information: Prior therapy, whether anti-PD-1, anti-PD-L1 or anti-CTLA-4, was allowed, and roughly 40% had some.

The CDR3 is 13 residues long. The ends were cut back, 2 bases at V and 0 bases at J, with 4 bases in the middle. CDR1 is SGHNT, CDR2 YENEEA, per germline. Sampling of blood occurred at baseline, cycle 4 day 1, and cycle 7 day 1. Only in-frame clones appear in the TCRdb table, and some are missing; sequencing was by immunoSEQ multiplex PCR. The sample lists over 20,000 clones, around nine tenths occurring once. The sequenced sample was CD4+ or CD8+ T cells sorted from blood, obtained in a trial of the OX40 agonist ivuxolimab. The clonotype was recovered from an adult with an advanced solid tumor such as melanoma, head and neck, liver or kidney cancer. This chain connects TRBV11-3 to TRBJ1-1; D gene ambiguous. CDR3 DNA: TGTGCCAGCAGCTTAAGCCTGAACACTGAAGCTTTCTTT. It encodes CASSLSLNTEAFF.